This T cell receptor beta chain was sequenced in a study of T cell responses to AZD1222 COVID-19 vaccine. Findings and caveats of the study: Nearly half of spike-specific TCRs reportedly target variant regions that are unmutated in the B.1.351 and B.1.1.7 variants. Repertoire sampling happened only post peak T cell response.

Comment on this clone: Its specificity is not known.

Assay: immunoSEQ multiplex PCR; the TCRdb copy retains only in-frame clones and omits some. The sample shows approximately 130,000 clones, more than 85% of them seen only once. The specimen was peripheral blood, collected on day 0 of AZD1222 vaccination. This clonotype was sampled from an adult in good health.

The CDR3 sequence: CASRTGGWGNQPQHF. CDR3 nucleotides: TGTGCCAGCCGTACAGGGGGCTGGGGCAATCAGCCCCAGCATTTT. This chain uses TRBV27 with TRBJ1-5, with 9 bases fitting TRBD1. Germline assignment: CDR1 MNHEY and CDR2 SMNVEV (reference sequence). V was clipped by 8 bases and J by 2 bases; unmatched bases: 7. This CDR3 is 15 amino acids long.